The clone carrying this T cell receptor beta chain was detected a few times. This specimen belongs to a study of blood T cells in healthy people across ages. Across the study: The capture of about one barcoded beta molecule per two T cells was achieved by template switching.

Ranging in age from about 6 to 90, the donors were healthy Caucasian individuals from Russia. The authors ran a second PCR of roughly 6 to 12 cycles using a sample-barcoded 5' primer and a J-beta primer mix. TCRdb re-analysed the 5' RACE reads in MiXCR, keeping a single row per CDR3 protein. Among about a million distinct CDR3 sequences listed, more than 30% were seen once. This clonotype originated in a man younger than 35 in good health. The sequenced sample was blood.

CDR3 in amino acids: CASSQSRWTDYNEQFF. In DNA form, the CDR3 reads TGCGCCAGCAGCCAATCCCGATGGACAGATTACAATGAGCAGTTCTTC. The rearrangement uses TRBV4-1 and TRBJ2-1, with D possibly TRBD1 on 6 matching bases. V was cut by 2 bases and J by 4 bases, with 15 bases left in between. Per the germline V gene, CDR1 is MGHRA and CDR2 is YSYEKL. This CDR3 is built from 16 residues.